Below, 27 T cell receptor beta chains from the same sample are listed, as sequenced in a study of blood T cell repertoires in COVID-19. Some clones are missing from TCRdb's copy, which holds only in-frame ones; the method was immunoSEQ multiplex PCR. The sample yields about 440,000 clones, about 92% seen once. The sequenced sample consisted of PBMCs or T cells enriched from blood (not recorded which). These receptor sequences come from a man younger than 30 who had recovered from COVID-19.

The V call is TRBV14, the J call TRBJ1-1, with D maybe TRBD1 (6 bases). In germline, CDR1 is SGHDN, CDR2 FVKESK. This CDR3 region has 13 residues. V lost 2 bases to trimming and J lost 8 bases, with 12 bases between them. CDR3 in amino acids: CASSQSSTGEAFF. The CDR3 region has the DNA TGTGCCAGCAGCCAATCATCGACAGGCGAAGCTTTCTTT. Drawing the rest from reference TRBV14 and TRBJ1-1, the complete variable domain is EAGVTQFPSHSVIEKGQTVTLRCDPISGHDNLYWYRRVMGKEIKFLLHFVKESKQDESGMPNNRFLAERTGGTYSTLKVQPAELEDSGVYFCASSQSSTGEAFFGQGTRLTVV.

The V call is TRBV19, the J call TRBJ2-3; maybe TRBD1 (6 bases). The V end lost 7 bases, the J end lost 4 bases, and 18 bases lay between the germline ends. Germline V gene lookup returns CDR1 LNHDA and CDR2 SQIVND (reference sequence). The CDR3 totals 15 residues. The CDR3 DNA follows: TGTGCCAGTACTGTTGGGGGACAAAGGTCAGATACGCAGTATTTT. This translates into CASTVGGQRSDTQYF.

The chain carries TRBV4-1 and TRBJ1-6, with 10 bases lining up with TRBD1. V lost 0 bases to trimming and J lost 8 bases; unmatched junction nucleotides: 10. The CDR3 is made up of 18 amino acids. CDR1 and CDR2 from the germline V gene are MGHRA and YSYEKL. As DNA, the CDR3 is TGCGCCAGCAGCCAAGATAAAGGAAGGACAGGGGGTCATTCACCCCTCCACTTT. This gives the protein CASSQDKGRTGGHSPLHF.

DNA for the CDR3: TGTGCCAGCAGCCTCGGAGGAGCTGAAGCTTTCTTT. It specifies CASSLGGAEAFF. V gene TRBV7-9 combines with J gene TRBJ1-1; D remains unclear. CDR1 is SEHNR, CDR2 FQNEAQ, per germline (reference sequence). CDR3 length: 12 amino acids. V shed 5 bases and J shed 6 bases, with 10 bases lying between them.

V is TRBV9 and J is TRBJ1-4, with 8 positions matching TRBD1. CDR3 length: 14 amino acids. J gave up 6 bases and V 7 bases, and 8 bases lay outside the gene matches. Looked up from germline, CDR1 is SGDLS and CDR2 is YYNGEE. The CDR3 bases are TGTGCCAGCGGTCGACAGGGGACGGATGAAAAACTGTTTTTT. The encoded protein is CASGRQGTDEKLFF.

The chain uses TRBV19 and TRBJ1-4, with 10 bases fitting TRBD1. The germline CDR1 and CDR2 sequences are LNHDA and SQIVND (reference sequence). V was clipped by 4 bases and J by 10 bases; unmatched bases: 9. The CDR3 spans 15 residues. CDR3 DNA: TGTGCCAGTAGTACACGGACAGGGGGAATTGGAAAACTGTTTTTT. This encodes CASSTRTGGIGKLFF.

The chain couples TRBV14 to TRBJ1-5; D unresolved. The CDR3 runs 15 residues. Deletions cut 1 base from V and 0 bases from J, with 7 bases between. The V gene's germline CDR1 is SGHDN and CDR2 FVKESK. The chain's CDR3 is CASSQGLDSNQPQHF. In nucleotides, the CDR3 is TGTGCCAGCAGCCAAGGGCTAGATAGCAATCAGCCCCAGCATTTT. The whole variable domain, remainder taken from reference TRBV14 and TRBJ1-5, is EAGVTQFPSHSVIEKGQTVTLRCDPISGHDNLYWYRRVMGKEIKFLLHFVKESKQDESGMPNNRFLAERTGGTYSTLKVQPAELEDSGVYFCASSQGLDSNQPQHFGDGTRLSIL.

V and J are TRBV3-1 (or the pseudogene TRBV3-2) and TRBJ1-4, with D uncertain. There are 13 residues in the CDR3. Deletions cut 4 bases from V and 10 bases from J, with 13 bases between. CDR1 and CDR2 from the germline V gene are LGHDT and YNNKEL (reference sequence). This chain's CDR3 is CASSPLDGGKLFF. Written as DNA, the CDR3 is TGTGCCAGCAGCCCACTCGATGGTGGAAAACTGTTTTTT.

The rearrangement joins TRBV5-1 to TRBJ2-1; 14 bases match TRBD2. The trim removed 5 bases at V and 8 bases at J, leaving 9 bases unmatched. The germline V gene has CDR1 SGHRS and CDR2 YFSETQ. The CDR3 has 16 residues. The DNA of the CDR3 is TGCGCCAGCAGTACAGGGACTAGCGGGAGTAGGGATGAGCAGTTCTTC. Encoded protein: CASSTGTSGSRDEQFF.

The chain couples TRBV29-1 to TRBJ2-2; unclear D gene. The V end lost 3 bases, the J end lost 4 bases, and 6 bases lay between the germline ends. This CDR3 has 12 residues. Germline CDR1 and CDR2: SQVTM and ANQGSEA. The DNA for the CDR3 is TGCAGCGTTGAGTGGGCCACCGGGGAGCTGTTTTTT. Its protein product is CSVEWATGELFF.

The chain is built from TRBV15 and TRBJ1-2, with 7 bases identical to TRBD1. The CDR3 totals 20 residues. From germline, CDR1 is LNHNV and CDR2 YYDKDF (reference sequence). The trim removed 4 bases at V and 1 base at J, leaving 21 bases unmatched. The CDR3 region is CATSKRSGLTGTDLNYGYTF. CDR3 nucleotides: TGTGCCACCAGCAAACGGAGCGGCTTGACCGGGACAGACCTTAACTATGGCTACACCTTC.

This chain uses TRBV10-2 with TRBJ1-3; D call uncertain. This CDR3 is built from 15 residues. V lost 2 bases, J lost 0 bases, and 8 bases lay in between. Germline V lookup: CDR1 WSHSY, CDR2 SAAADI. The CDR3 DNA sequence: TGCGCCAGCAGTGAGACGGGGAGCTCTGGAAACACCATATATTTT. Amino acid sequence: CASSETGSSGNTIYF.

The chain links TRBV3-1 (or the pseudogene TRBV3-2) to TRBJ2-3; 9 bases are shared with TRBD2. The CDR3 length is 16 residues. Germline lookup yields CDR1 LGHDT and CDR2 YNNKEL (reference sequence). V shed 1 base and J 2 bases; nucleotides not matched to a gene: 4. As DNA, the CDR3 is TGTGCCAGCAGCCAAGGCCTAGCGGGGTCCACAGATACGCAGTATTTT. This encodes CASSQGLAGSTDTQYF.

The V gene is TRBV24-1, the J gene TRBJ1-3; 10 bases fit TRBD1. CDR3 length: 16 amino acids. CDR1 and CDR2 (germline): KGHDR, SFDVKD. The junction had 7 bases not matched to a gene; V was cut back by 5 bases and J by 4 bases. In DNA form, the CDR3 reads TGTGCCACCAGTGTGCCGGACAGGGGGTCAGGAAACACCATATATTTT. Amino acid sequence: CATSVPDRGSGNTIYF.

This clone has just a few counts. The rearrangement uses TRBV2 and TRBJ2-7, with 7 bases aligning to TRBD2. Germline values: CDR1 SNHLY, CDR2 FYNNEI. This CDR3 has 12 residues. Trimming took 8 bases from V and 3 from J; bases not matched to a gene: 4. The CDR3 DNA is TGTGCCAGCCAGGGCGGGAGCTACGAGCAGTACTTC. Translation gives CASQGGSYEQYF.

V and J are TRBV5-6 and TRBJ1-1, with no clear D. Germline CDR1 reads SGHDT; CDR2 reads YYEEEE. V was cut by 4 bases and J by 0 bases, with 16 bases left in between. The CDR3 is 16 residues long. CDR3 residues: CASSRLSLSMNTEAFF. CDR3 DNA sequence: TGTGCCAGCAGCCGGCTGTCGCTTAGCATGAACACTGAAGCTTTCTTT. Together with reference TRBV5-6 and TRBJ1-1, the CDR3 gives the full variable domain: DAGVTQSPTHLIKTRGQQVTLRCSPKSGHDTVSWYQQALGQGPQFIFQYYEEEERQRGNFPDRFSGHQFPNYSSELNVNALLLGDSALYLCASSRLSLSMNTEAFFGQGTRLTVV.

The genes are TRBV12-3 or TRBV12-4 and TRBJ1-1; D possibly corresponds to TRBD1 (5 bases). CDR3 length: 12 residues. V shed 6 bases and J shed 3 bases, with 8 bases lying between them. The CDR3: CASSRGDTEAFF. CDR3 bases: TGTGCCAGCAGCCGGGGGGACACTGAAGCTTTCTTT.

The chain joins TRBV6-5 to TRBJ1-5; 8 nucleotides match TRBD1. The CDR3 runs to 15 residues. Looked up from germline, CDR1 is MNHEY and CDR2 is SVGAGI. Trimming took 0 bases from V and 6 from J; bases not matched to a gene: 4. In DNA form, the CDR3 reads TGTGCCAGCAGTTACTCCGGAGACAGGGGTCAGCCCCAGCATTTT. It yields the protein CASSYSGDRGQPQHF.

A few counts support this clone. Other nucleotide sequences from this sample produce the same CDR3. This sequence joins TRBV6-1 and TRBJ1-1; perhaps TRBD1 as D (5 bases). Trimming stripped 0 bases from V and 4 bases from J, with 9 bases between. Germline V gene sequence: CDR1 MNHNS, CDR2 SASEGT. The CDR3 spans 14 residues. The CDR3 loop reads CASSEAGGGTEAFF. CDR3 coding DNA: TGTGCCAGCAGTGAAGCGGGGGGAGGCACTGAAGCTTTCTTT.

This sequence joins TRBV10-3 and TRBJ1-6; 8 nucleotides agree with TRBD1. V trimming: 0 bases; J trimming: 13 bases; junction bases outside the gene matches: 8. The CDR3 loop spans 15 amino acids. CDR1 is ENHRY, CDR2 SYGVKD, per germline. The CDR3 loop reads CAISESGGQGPPLHF. DNA for the CDR3: TGTGCCATCAGTGAGTCCGGCGGACAGGGTCCCCCCCTCCACTTT.

Regarding this clone: This sample includes further DNA sequences coding for the same CDR3. The chain carries TRBV18 and TRBJ2-5; a possible D gene is TRBD2 (6 bases). The CDR3 totals 12 residues. Germline V gene data show CDR1 as KGHSH and CDR2 as LQKENI. V was cut by 3 bases and J by 4 bases, with 6 bases left in between. The CDR3 is CASSPGGETQYF. The DNA of the CDR3 is TGTGCCAGCTCACCCGGGGGAGAGACCCAGTACTTC. The full variable domain, its missing parts supplied by reference TRBV18 and TRBJ2-5, is NAGVMQNPRHLVRRRGQEARLRCSPMKGHSHVYWYRQLPEEGLKFMVYLQKENIIDESGMPKERFSAEFPKEGPSILRIQQVVRGDSAAYFCASSPGGETQYFGPGTRLLVL.

This clone was observed a few times. The chain links TRBV5-5 to TRBJ2-2; the D gene is possibly TRBD2 (6 bases). The CDR3 is made up of 13 amino acids. V lost 4 bases to trimming and J lost 3 bases, with 7 bases between them. Germline CDR1 SGHKS, CDR2 YYEKEE (reference sequence). This chain's CDR3 is CASSRGDTGELFF. As DNA, the CDR3 is TGTGCCAGCAGCCGCGGGGACACCGGGGAGCTGTTTTTT.

The table lists this clone with a count of one. The same CDR3 is also encoded by other DNA sequences in this sample. The genes are TRBV10-1 and TRBJ2-7; 9 bases are shared with TRBD2. This CDR3 has 15 residues. Trimming at V came to 3 bases and at J to 2 bases, leaving 5 bases not matched to a gene. Germline CDR1 reads WNHNN; CDR2 reads SYGVQD (reference sequence). The CDR3 DNA reads as TGCGCCAGCAGTGAAAGCGGCGGGAGGGCCTACGAGCAGTACTTC. It is translated as CASSESGGRAYEQYF.

This clone is a singleton in its sample. The chain joins TRBV4-1 to TRBJ2-6; 7 bases map to TRBD1. The ends lost 3 bases at V and 4 bases at J; junction bases unmatched: 3. The germline CDR1 and CDR2 sequences are MGHRA and YSYEKL. There are 15 residues in the CDR3. CDR3 coding DNA: TGCGCCAGCAGCCAGACAGGGTCAGGGGCCAACGTCCTGACTTTC. It is translated as CASSQTGSGANVLTF.

V usage is TRBV5-1 and J usage is TRBJ2-5, with 9 bases that match TRBD2. Germline values: CDR1 SGHRS, CDR2 YFSETQ. The CDR3 spans 16 residues. The V gene end was trimmed by 0 bases and the J gene end by 5 bases; junction bases not matched to a gene: 8. CDR3 protein: CASSLAGAGGLETQYF. The CDR3 region has the DNA TGCGCCAGCAGCTTGGCGGGGGCGGGAGGGCTGGAGACCCAGTACTTC.

Remarks on this clone: The junction departs from germline at one end; a sequencing error may be responsible. The J gene is TRBJ2-1, the V gene TRBV9, with 8 positions matching TRBD1. Germline assignment: CDR1 SGDLS and CDR2 YYNGEE. The CDR3 length is 16 residues. The chain's CDR3 is CVSSVGPGTGLNEQFF. DNA for the CDR3: TGTGTCAGCAGCGTAGGCCCCGGGACAGGATTGAATGAGCAGTTCTTC.

The chain combines TRBV11-2 with TRBJ2-3; D ambiguous. The CDR3 is 16 residues long. The ends were cut back, 1 base at V and 0 bases at J, with 11 bases in the middle. Germline V lookup: CDR1 SGHAT, CDR2 FQNNGV. CDR3 in amino acids: CASSLAPRPSTDTQYF. CDR3 nucleotide sequence: TGTGCCAGCAGCTTAGCCCCGCGTCCTAGCACAGATACGCAGTATTTT.